This T cell receptor (beta chain) was identified in a study of blood T cell repertoires in COVID-19. CDR1 is SEHNR and CDR2 is FQNEAQ in the germline V gene (reference sequence). V lost 5 bases, J lost 1 base, and 11 bases lay in between. This CDR3 contains 14 residues. Measured with immunoSEQ multiplex PCR; TCRdb has only the in-frame clones, and not every one. The sample has 450,000 to 500,000 clones; approximately 83% are singletons. This clonotype was sampled from a human donor in a cohort sampled during active COVID-19. This sequence joins TRBV7-9 and TRBJ1-1; a weak D match, TRBD1 (6 bases). Sequenced input: peripheral blood. The CDR3 DNA follows: TGTGCCAGCAGCCCAAGGGGGTCGAACACTGAAGCTTTCTTT. It specifies CASSPRGSNTEAFF.